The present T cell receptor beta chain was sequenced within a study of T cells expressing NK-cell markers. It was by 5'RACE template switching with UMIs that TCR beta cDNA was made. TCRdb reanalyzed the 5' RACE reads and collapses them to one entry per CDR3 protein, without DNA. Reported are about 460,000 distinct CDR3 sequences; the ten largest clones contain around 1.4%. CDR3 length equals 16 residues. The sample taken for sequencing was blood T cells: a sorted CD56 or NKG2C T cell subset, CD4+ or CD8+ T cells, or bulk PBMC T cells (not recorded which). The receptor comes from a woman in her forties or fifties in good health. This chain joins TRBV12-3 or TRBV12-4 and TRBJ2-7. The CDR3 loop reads CASTLSRPGVVHEQYF.